The entry below describes one TCR beta chain. How the authors handled the data: Reference gene primer amplification gave estimated nucleated cell counts. Sequencing used immunoSEQ multiplex PCR; TCRdb keeps in-frame clones, though not all of them. V and J calls plus clone size are reproduced from that table; the DNA served to infer D and trimming. The sample contains 100,000 to 120,000 clones, around four fifths of which appear only once. These data belong to a study of blood T cell repertoires in COVID-19. The overall study: Acute-phase and convalescent COVID-19 samples originated in the United States, Italy and Spain. In each case, the material was cDNA or gDNA derived from T cells, B-cell-depleted T cells, or PBMCs.

Germline V gives CDR1 MNHEY, CDR2 SVGAGI. The CDR3 covers 12 residues. Trimming removed 6 bases from V and 4 bases from J, with 9 bases in between. The J gene is TRBJ2-5, the V gene TRBV6-5; tentative D call: TRBD1 (6 bases). Input material: peripheral blood. This receptor was identified in a woman aged 55-70 years with acute or convalescent COVID-19. The DNA for the CDR3 is TGTGCCAGCAGCCCAGGGGTAGAGACCCAGTACTTC. Translating it yields CASSPGVETQYF.